Listed below are T cell receptor beta chains from one sample, sequenced in a study of T cells after yellow fever vaccination. TCRdb redid the calling of the 5' RACE reads with MiXCR, one entry per CDR3 protein. The table lists 300,000 to 450,000 distinct CDR3 sequences, around 8.1% of them singletons. The material was PBMCs, obtained approximately 40 days after the first yellow fever vaccination. These receptors all stem from a man younger than 30 who received the YFV17D yellow fever vaccine. Each CDR3 is given with its conserved first and last residue. A D gene is named only where the DNA matches it firmly. Part of the rows lack a size; the others show once, few, many or a class for expanded clones.

J gene,V gene,D gene,clone size,CDR3 DNA,CDR3 protein
TRBJ1-2,TRBV12-3/TRBV12-4,TRBD1,few,TGTGCCAGCGCCCCGGGACAGGACTATGGCTACACCTTC,CASAPGQDYGYTF
TRBJ2-1,TRBV11-1,.,.,TGTGCCAGCAGCTTAGCCTTCGACAGGTACAATGAGCAGTTCTTC,CASSLAFDRYNEQFF
TRBJ1-2,TRBV4-1,.,few,TGCGCCAGCAGCCAGCCCTGGGCAGGGGACGAATATGGCTACACCTTC,CASSQPWAGDEYGYTF
TRBJ2-3,TRBV27,.,few,TGTGCCAGCAGTTTATCAGGCGGTATGGAGGGAGTCACAGATACGCAGTATTTT,CASSLSGGMEGVTDTQYF
TRBJ1-2,TRBV27,.,.,TGTGCCAGCAGTGGGGCGGACTATGGCTACACCTTC,CASSGADYGYTF
TRBJ2-7,TRBV4-3,.,few,TGCGCCAGCAGCCACCAAGGGGGAGGAAACTACGAGCAGTACTTC,CASSHQGGGNYEQYF
TRBJ2-1,TRBV20-1,TRBD1,many,TGCAGTGCTAGAGATTTGACAGGGTACTACAATGAGCAGTTCTTC,CSARDLTGYYNEQFF
TRBJ2-2,TRBV7-2,.,few,TGTGCCAGCAGCCTCGGGACTCCATGGCAGTACACCGGGGAGCTGTTTTTT,CASSLGTPWQYTGELFF
TRBJ2-7,TRBV15,TRBD1,.,TGTGCCACCAGCAGAGACCACCACAGGGGCCAAAGCTCCTACGAGCAGTACTTC,CATSRDHHRGQSSYEQYF
TRBJ1-5,TRBV4-1,TRBD1,many,TGCGCCAGCAGCTTACGACAGGGCAGGGGGTATCAGCCCCAGCATTTT,CASSLRQGRGYQPQHF
TRBJ2-2,TRBV10-3,.,.,TGTGCCATCAGCGGCGCCGAGAACACCGGGGAGCTGTTTTTT,CAISGAENTGELFF
TRBJ1-4,TRBV4-2,.,.,TGTGCCAGCAGCCAAGATGGGACTCTTGAAATTTTT,CASSQDGTLEIF
TRBJ1-5,TRBV11-1,.,.,TGTGCCAGCAGCCGAAGTCCCTCCCGGGGAGGTAGCAATCAGCCCCAGCATTTT,CASSRSPSRGGSNQPQHF
TRBJ2-3,TRBV10-3,TRBD2,.,TGTGCCATCGGACTAGGGGCAGATACGCAGTATTTT,CAIGLGADTQYF
TRBJ2-5,TRBV5-1,.,.,TGCGCCAGCAGCTTTTTACTCCTTCAAGAGACCCAGTACTTC,CASSFLLLQETQYF
TRBJ2-3,TRBV11-1,.,many,TGTGCCAGCAGGTCCACAGATACGCAGTATTTT,CASRSTDTQYF
TRBJ2-1,TRBV7-2,TRBD2,.,TGTGCCAGCAGCTTAGAATCTAGCGGGGGGGCCAATGAGCAGTTCTTC,CASSLESSGGANEQFF
TRBJ2-3,TRBV7-2,TRBD1,.,TGTGCCAGCAGCGATGGGACAGTTACATCAGATACGCAGTATTTT,CASSDGTVTSDTQYF
TRBJ2-3,TRBV7-6,.,few,TGTGCCAGCAGCTTAGTAGGCGGGTTAGATACGCAGTATTTT,CASSLVGGLDTQYF
TRBJ1-5,TRBV6-2/TRBV6-3,.,many,TGTGCCAGCAGTACTACAGGGCGTAATCAGCCCCAGCATTTT,CASSTTGRNQPQHF
TRBJ1-5,TRBV6-1,TRBD1,.,TGTGCCAGCAGTCCGACAGGGTCTTATTATCAGCCCCAGCATTTT,CASSPTGSYYQPQHF
TRBJ1-5,TRBV4-3,.,many,TGCGCCAGCAGCCAAGATCCCCAAGGAGGGCAGCCCCAGCATTTT,CASSQDPQGGQPQHF
TRBJ2-5,TRBV20-1,TRBD2,.,TGCAGTGCTTGGGGGGGACTAGCTGGAGAGACCCAGTACTTC,CSAWGGLAGETQYF
TRBJ2-4,TRBV7-9,TRBD1,.,TGTGCCAGCAGCGGTACAGGGGGGTCCAAAAACATTCAGTACTTC,CASSGTGGSKNIQYF
TRBJ1-1,TRBV5-1,.,few,TGCGCCAGCAATCTGAGGGATTCGAACACTGAAGCTTTCTTT,CASNLRDSNTEAFF
TRBJ2-3,TRBV10-3,.,few,TGTGCCATCAGGGGAATAGAGGGGGATACGCAGTATTTT,CAIRGIEGDTQYF
TRBJ2-3,TRBV10-3,TRBD1,.,TGTGCCATCAGTATAGACCCGACAGGGGGGACAGATACGCAGTATTTT,CAISIDPTGGTDTQYF